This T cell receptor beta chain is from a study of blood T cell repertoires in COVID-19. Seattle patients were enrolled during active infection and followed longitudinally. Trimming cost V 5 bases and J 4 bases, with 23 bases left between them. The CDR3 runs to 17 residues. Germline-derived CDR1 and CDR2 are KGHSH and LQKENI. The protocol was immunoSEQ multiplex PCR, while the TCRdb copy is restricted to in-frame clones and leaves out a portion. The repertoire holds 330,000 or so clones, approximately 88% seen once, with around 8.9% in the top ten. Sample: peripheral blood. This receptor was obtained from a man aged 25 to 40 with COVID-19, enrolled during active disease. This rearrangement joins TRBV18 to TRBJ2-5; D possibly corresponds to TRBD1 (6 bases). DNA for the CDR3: TGTGCCAGCTCATCAATCCGAACCGGGACACTACCAGAGACCCAGTACTTC. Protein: CASSSIRTGTLPETQYF.